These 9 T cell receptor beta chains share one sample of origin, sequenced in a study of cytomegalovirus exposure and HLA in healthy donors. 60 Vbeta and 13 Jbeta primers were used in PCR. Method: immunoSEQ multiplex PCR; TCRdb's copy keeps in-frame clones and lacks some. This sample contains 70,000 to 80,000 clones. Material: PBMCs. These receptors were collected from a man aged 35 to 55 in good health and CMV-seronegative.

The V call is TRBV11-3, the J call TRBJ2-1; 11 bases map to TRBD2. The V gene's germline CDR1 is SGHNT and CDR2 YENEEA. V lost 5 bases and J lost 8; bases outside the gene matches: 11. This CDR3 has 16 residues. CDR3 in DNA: TGTGCCAGCAGCCCACAATCTAGCGGGGGGCGGGATGAGCAGTTCTTC. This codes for CASSPQSSGGRDEQFF.

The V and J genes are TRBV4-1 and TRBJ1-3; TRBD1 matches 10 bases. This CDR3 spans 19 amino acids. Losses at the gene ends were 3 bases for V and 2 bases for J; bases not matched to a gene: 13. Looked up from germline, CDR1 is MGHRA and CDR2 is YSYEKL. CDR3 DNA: TGCGCCAGCAGCCACCGGGCATCTACCGGGACAGGGGCTGGAAACACCATATATTTT. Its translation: CASSHRASTGTGAGNTIYF.

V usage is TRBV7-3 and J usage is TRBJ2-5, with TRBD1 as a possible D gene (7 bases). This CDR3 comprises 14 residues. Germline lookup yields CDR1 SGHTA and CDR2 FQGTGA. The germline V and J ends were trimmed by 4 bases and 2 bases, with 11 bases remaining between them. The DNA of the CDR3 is TGTGCCAGCAGCTCCCAGGGGGGACAAGAGACCCAGTACTTC. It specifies CASSSQGGQETQYF.

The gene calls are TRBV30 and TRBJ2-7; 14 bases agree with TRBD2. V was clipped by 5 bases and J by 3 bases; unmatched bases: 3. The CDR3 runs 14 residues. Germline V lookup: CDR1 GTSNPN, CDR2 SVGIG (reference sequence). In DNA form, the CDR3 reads TGTGCCTGGGGGGGGACTAGCGGGGGCTACGAGCAGTACTTC. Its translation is CAWGGTSGGYEQYF.

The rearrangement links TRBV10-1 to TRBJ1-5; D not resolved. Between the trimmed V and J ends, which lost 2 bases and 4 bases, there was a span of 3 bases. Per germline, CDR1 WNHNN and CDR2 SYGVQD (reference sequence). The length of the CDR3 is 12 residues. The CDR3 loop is CASSEPNQPQHF. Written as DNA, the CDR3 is TGCGCCAGCAGTGAGCCGAATCAGCCCCAGCATTTT.

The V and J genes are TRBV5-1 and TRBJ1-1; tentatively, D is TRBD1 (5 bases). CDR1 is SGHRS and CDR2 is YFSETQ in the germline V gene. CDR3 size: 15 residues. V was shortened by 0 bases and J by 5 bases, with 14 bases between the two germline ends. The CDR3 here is CASSLVPTEGTEAFF. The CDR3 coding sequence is TGCGCCAGCAGCTTGGTTCCGACGGAGGGGACTGAAGCTTTCTTT.

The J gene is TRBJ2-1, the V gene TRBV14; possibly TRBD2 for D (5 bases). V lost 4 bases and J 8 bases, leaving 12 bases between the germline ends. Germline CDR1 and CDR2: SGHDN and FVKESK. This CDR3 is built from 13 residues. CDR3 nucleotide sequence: TGTGCCAGCAGCCGCGGGCCGTGGGATGAGCAGTTCTTC. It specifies CASSRGPWDEQFF.

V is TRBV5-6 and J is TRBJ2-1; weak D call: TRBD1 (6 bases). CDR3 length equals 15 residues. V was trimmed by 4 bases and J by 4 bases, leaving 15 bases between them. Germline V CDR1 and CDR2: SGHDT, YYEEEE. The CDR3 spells CASSANREAYNEQFF. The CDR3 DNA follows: TGTGCCAGCAGCGCTAACAGGGAAGCTTACAATGAGCAGTTCTTC.

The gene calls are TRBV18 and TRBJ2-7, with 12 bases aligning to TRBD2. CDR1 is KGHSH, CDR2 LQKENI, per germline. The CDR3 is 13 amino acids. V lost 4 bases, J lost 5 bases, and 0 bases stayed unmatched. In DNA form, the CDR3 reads TGTGCCAGCTCACGGACTAGCGGGGACGAGCAGTACTTC. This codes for CASSRTSGDEQYF.